This TCR beta chain was recorded in a study of cytomegalovirus exposure and HLA in healthy donors. PCR employed 60 Vbeta and 13 Jbeta primers. The method was immunoSEQ multiplex PCR; TCRdb's version includes in-frame clones alone and lacks a portion of them. The profile shows 150,000 to 200,000 clones, almost 80% of them singletons. This clone was detected only a few times. This clonotype was sampled from a man aged 40-55 years in good health and CMV-seropositive. Sequencing was performed on PBMCs.

CDR3: CASSEFVQGNQPQHF. The CDR3 DNA sequence: TGTGCCAGCAGTGAGTTCGTCCAGGGTAATCAGCCCCAGCATTTT. The chain couples TRBV6-1 to TRBJ1-5; TRBD1 might be the D (5 bases). CDR1 MNHNS and CDR2 SASEGT come from the germline V gene. The CDR3 totals 15 residues. V was clipped by 3 bases and J by 4 bases, with 13 bases between them.